Listed here is a single T cell receptor (beta chain). Its antigen is not identified. The source of the sample is a study of T cells in pancreatic ductal adenocarcinoma. Regarding the study as a whole: Blood clonality (approximately 0.07) did not differ significantly from tumor (about 0.12).

Germline assignment: CDR1 MDHEN and CDR2 SYDVKM. The CDR3 has 16 amino acids. Trimming removed 10 bases from V and 5 bases from J; junction bases left unmatched: 17. The data were produced by immunoSEQ multiplex PCR, yet TCRdb's version contains in-frame clones alone and is incomplete. There are around 100,000 clones in the sample; roughly 95% occur only once, and around 2.9% lies in the top ten. Surgery without prior neoadjuvant therapy was the treatment of the selected pancreatic ductal adenocarcinoma patients. What was sequenced was PBMCs. This TCR came from a human donor with pancreatic ductal adenocarcinoma. V is TRBV28 and J is TRBJ1-5, with 7 bases that match TRBD1. CDR3 bases: TGTGCCATTCAGCAGGGGACAGCGTTAAGCGATCAGCCCCAGCATTTT. Translated, it gives CAIQQGTALSDQPQHF.